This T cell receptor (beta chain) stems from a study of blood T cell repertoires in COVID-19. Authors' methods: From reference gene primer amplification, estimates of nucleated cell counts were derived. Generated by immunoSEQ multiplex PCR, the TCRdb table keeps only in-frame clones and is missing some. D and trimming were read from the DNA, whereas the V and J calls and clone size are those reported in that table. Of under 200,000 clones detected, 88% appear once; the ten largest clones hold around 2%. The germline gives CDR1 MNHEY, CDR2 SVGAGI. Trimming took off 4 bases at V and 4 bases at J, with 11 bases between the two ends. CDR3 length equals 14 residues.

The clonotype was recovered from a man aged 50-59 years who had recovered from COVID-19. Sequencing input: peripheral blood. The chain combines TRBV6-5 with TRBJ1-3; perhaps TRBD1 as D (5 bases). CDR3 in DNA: TGTGCCAGCAGTTTGGGGCCAACCGGAAACACCATATATTTT. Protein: CASSLGPTGNTIYF.